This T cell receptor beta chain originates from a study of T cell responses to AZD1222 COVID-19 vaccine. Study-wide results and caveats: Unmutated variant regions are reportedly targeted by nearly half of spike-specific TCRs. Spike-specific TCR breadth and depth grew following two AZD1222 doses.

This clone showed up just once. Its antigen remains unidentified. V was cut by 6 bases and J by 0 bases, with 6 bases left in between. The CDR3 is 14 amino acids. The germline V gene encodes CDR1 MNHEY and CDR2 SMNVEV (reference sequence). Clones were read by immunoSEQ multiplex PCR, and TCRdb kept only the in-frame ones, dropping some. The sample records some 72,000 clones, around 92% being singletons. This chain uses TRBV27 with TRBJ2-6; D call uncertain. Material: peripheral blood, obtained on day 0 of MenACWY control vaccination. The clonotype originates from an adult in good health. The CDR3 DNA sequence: TGTGCCAGCAGCTCCCTCTCTGGGGCCAACGTCCTGACTTTC. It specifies CASSSLSGANVLTF.